Reported below is one TCR beta chain. Its antigen is currently not known. It has no much larger one-base neighbor in the sample; base qualities were not kept. These data belong to a study of blood T cell repertoires in COVID-19 (dated by TCRdb to the early 2020s). Some background on the complete study: Samples from collaborators originated in the United States, Italy and Spain and spanned both the acute and convalescent phases of COVID-19. The material from the prospective study consisted of cDNA or gDNA derived from T cells, B-cell-depleted T cells, or PBMCs. Subjects who had been exposed to COVID-19, were actively infected with it, or had recovered from it provided the deeply sampled blood TCRbeta repertoires that made up the dataset. The repertoires were released in a freely available public database meant as a resource for research on the immune response to SARS-CoV-2. Samples came from the ongoing ImmuneRACE study (first 160 participants) plus 1,254 subjects from 6 global collaborators. A de-identified subject ID, COVID-19 status, age in years and sex were almost always included in the sample metadata. Where HLA class I and class II types were available, the types were taken from metadata supplied by the sample provider, not from assay-based typing. The study at large found these results: How much clinical and demographic metadata was included differed by source and by participant, and the metadata was provided uncurated.

Enrolling through a virtual design, the prospective study's participants ranged in age from roughly 18 to 95 years and lived across about two dozen United States geographic areas. In the prospective study, participants were assigned to cohorts based on the clinical history participants reported in a screening survey and a study questionnaire. ImmuneRACE Cohort 3 recovered participants were defined by two consecutive negative NP/OP PCR tests, healthcare professional clearance, or symptom resolution. Mobile phlebotomists in the prospective study collected whole blood, serum and a nasopharyngeal or oropharyngeal swab from every participant. Prospective study participants could optionally give additional blood draws and questionnaires over an approximately two-month period. Before DNA extraction, prospective study blood samples were shipped either frozen or at room temperature. The CDR1 and CDR2 encoded by the germline V gene are SGHRS and YFSETQ. The CDR3 holds 14 amino acids from the cysteine to the phenylalanine. The only DNA kept is the CDR3, 42 bases in frame from the first base. V is clipped by 6 bases and J by 2 bases, and the sequence between their germline boundaries is 13 bases long.

The immunoSEQ Assay, a bias-controlled multiplex PCR, was used to amplify TCRbeta CDR3 regions from genomic DNA. In the original analysis: Within the assay, amplification of reference gene primers was used to estimate how many nucleated cells each sample contained. To quantify the absolute abundance of each unique TCRbeta CDR3 rearrangement, sequence reads were collapsed and filtered. Productive Simpson clonality was computed per sample as the square root of Simpson's diversity index over productive rearrangements. The table was pulled from immuneACCESS by TCRdb, which kept in-frame rearrangements only. Such tables lose some clones; where checked, under half of the loss comes from unresolved V genes, and the rest has no known cause. From that table come the V and J calls and clone size; the DNA was used to work out D and trimming. This sample holds approximately 260,000 clones; around 90% were observed only once. The ten largest clonotypes hold around 1.8% of the sample.

The TCR was taken from a woman younger than 35 who had recovered from COVID-19. Source material: PBMCs or T cells enriched from blood (not recorded which). The chain is assembled from TRBV5-1 and TRBJ2-3, with TRBD1 as a weak D call on 6 bases. The CDR3 reads CASNLQGYTDTQYF. The DNA reads as follows: TGCGCCAGCAACTTACAGGGTTACACAGATACGCAGTATTTT.